This T cell receptor (beta chain) appears in the sequencing data of a study of cytomegalovirus exposure and HLA in healthy donors. Study outcomes and limitations: According to a later analysis, donors in an Asian-associated ancestry cluster reportedly had fewer N-insertions than the 666-donor mean. Several top significant clusters appeared, in a later analysis, to be linked to common viral pathogens.

Note on this clone: What it recognizes is unknown.

This PCR relied on a set of 60 Vbeta primers and 13 Jbeta primers. Sequenced by immunoSEQ multiplex PCR; TCRdb stores in-frame clones only, minus some. The sample has tens of thousands of clones, 84% seen once. V shed 3 bases and J shed 1 base, with 16 bases lying between them. This CDR3 is built from 16 residues. Germline loops: CDR1 SGHNT, CDR2 YYREEE (reference sequence). The specimen sequenced was PBMCs. The TCR comes from a woman under 30 in good health and CMV-seropositive. V usage is TRBV5-4 and J usage is TRBJ2-5, with TRBD1 as a possible D gene (5 bases). The CDR3 spells CASSSSPDIIQETQYF. CDR3 DNA: TGTGCCAGCAGCTCGTCCCCGGACATAATCCAAGAGACCCAGTACTTC.